Detailed here is one TCR beta chain. This sample is drawn from a study of blood T cell repertoires in COVID-19. Study information: The United States, Italy and Spain provided the acute and convalescent COVID-19 samples. The cDNA or gDNA used as material had been derived from T cells, B-cell-depleted T cells, or PBMCs.

As processed by the authors: Cell counts per sample came from amplifying reference gene primers. Sequenced by immunoSEQ multiplex PCR; TCRdb stores in-frame clones only, minus some. The V and J calls and the clone size are those of that table, but D and trimming were determined from the DNA. Counted here are some 670,000 clones, 70% to 90% occurring once; the ten biggest clones make up 0.2% to 0.3%. In germline, CDR1 is SGDLS, CDR2 YYNGEE. The CDR3 totals 14 residues. The V segment lost 4 bases and the J segment 8 bases; nucleotides outside the gene matches: 10. The TCR sequence derives from a woman aged 18-29 years with acute or convalescent COVID-19. Sequencing used peripheral blood. This sequence joins TRBV9 and TRBJ1-2; 8 nucleotides agree with TRBD1. The CDR3 protein is CASSQDRARGGYTF. CDR3 nucleotides: TGTGCCAGCAGCCAGGACAGGGCGAGGGGAGGCTACACCTTC.